This T cell receptor beta chain was documented in a study of T cell repertoires in cytomegalovirus infection (dated by TCRdb to between 2019 and 2020). As for the study more broadly: The HLA type of each donor mattered for the analysis, because public TCR beta signatures pointed to carriage of CMV infection along with the matching HLA type. The research as a whole found: The ex vivo response was dominated by HLA-C-restricted CMV-specific TCR beta clonotypes, which also provided the single most frequent clonotype in two of eight donors. Carriers of CMV infection plus the relevant HLA type were discriminated by the cumulative frequency of public TCR beta family members in the study cohort and in an independent roughly 370-donor cohort.

The instrument was an Illumina HiSeq 1500. TCRdb applied fastp at Q25 and MiXCR to the public reads, then kept only in-frame beta chains. Each record represents a unique CDR3 protein, reported with the most common genes and DNA among its rows. The table for this sample lists under 800,000 distinct CDR3 sequences; 24% of them were counted only once. Of the sample, around 7.6% falls within the top ten clones. This clonotype was observed a few times. Its antigen is not yet known. Base-call qualities are not available, and no considerably larger clone is one nucleotide away. The junction shows trimming of 5 bases on V and 2 bases on J, and the gene matches do not reach 9 bases of it. The CDR3 runs 17 amino acids, cysteine and phenylalanine included. Only CDR3 DNA remains: 51 bases, in frame from the first base. Reading the germline V gene (reference sequence) gives CDR1 MNHEY and CDR2 SMNVEV.

Rearrangement joined TRBV27 to TRBJ2-2; 9 bases in the middle match TRBD1. The material sequenced was CD8+ T cells from PBMCs. The source is a human donor in good health (CMV status not recorded). Some clones in this sample may be carry-over from other donors' samples. The CDR3 protein: CASSPGTGNTNTGELFF. The nucleotides read TGTGCCAGCAGTCCCGGGACAGGGAACACTAACACCGGGGAGCTGTTTTTT.